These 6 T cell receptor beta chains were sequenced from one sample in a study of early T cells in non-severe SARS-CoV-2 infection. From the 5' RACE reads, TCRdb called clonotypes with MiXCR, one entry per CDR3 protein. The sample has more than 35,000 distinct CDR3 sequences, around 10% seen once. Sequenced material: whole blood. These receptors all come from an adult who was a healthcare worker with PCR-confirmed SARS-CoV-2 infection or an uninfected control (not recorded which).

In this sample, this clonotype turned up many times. CDR3 sequence reads: CASRGDEQYF. CDR3 in DNA: TGTGCCAGTCGGGGGGACGAGCAGTACTTC. The chain joins TRBV19 to TRBJ2-7; 7 bases map to TRBD2. The germline V gene has CDR1 LNHDA and CDR2 SQIVND (reference sequence). The CDR3 has 10 residues. The junction had 0 bases not matched to a gene; V was cut back by 8 bases and J by 5 bases.

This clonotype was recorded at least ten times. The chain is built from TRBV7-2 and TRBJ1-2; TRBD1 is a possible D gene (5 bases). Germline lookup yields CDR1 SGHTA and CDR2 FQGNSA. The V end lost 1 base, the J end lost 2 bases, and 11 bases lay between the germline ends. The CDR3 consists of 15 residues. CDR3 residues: CASSLGGLTNYGYTF. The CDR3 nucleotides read TGTGCCAGCAGCTTAGGGGGACTGACCAACTATGGCTACACCTTC.

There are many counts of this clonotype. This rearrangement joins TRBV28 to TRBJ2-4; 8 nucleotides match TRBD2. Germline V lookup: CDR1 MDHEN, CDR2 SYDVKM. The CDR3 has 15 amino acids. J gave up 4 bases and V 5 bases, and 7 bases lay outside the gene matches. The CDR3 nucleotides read TGTGCCAGCAGTCCAACAGGCGGGGGGAAAAACATTCAGTACTTC. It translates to CASSPTGGGKNIQYF.

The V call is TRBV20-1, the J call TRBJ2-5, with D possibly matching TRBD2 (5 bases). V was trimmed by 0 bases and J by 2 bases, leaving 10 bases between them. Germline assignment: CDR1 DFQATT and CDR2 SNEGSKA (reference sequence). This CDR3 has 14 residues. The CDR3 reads CSAREASRQETQYF. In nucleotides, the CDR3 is TGCAGTGCTAGAGAGGCTAGCAGACAAGAGACCCAGTACTTC.

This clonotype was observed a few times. The CDR3 loop reads CASSLRSLNTEAFF. CDR3 DNA sequence: TGCGCCAGCAGCTTACGGAGCCTGAACACTGAAGCTTTCTTT. V and J are TRBV5-1 and TRBJ1-1, with D uncertain. This CDR3 has 14 residues. Per germline, CDR1 SGHRS and CDR2 YFSETQ. V shed 2 bases and J shed 0 bases, with 8 bases lying between them.

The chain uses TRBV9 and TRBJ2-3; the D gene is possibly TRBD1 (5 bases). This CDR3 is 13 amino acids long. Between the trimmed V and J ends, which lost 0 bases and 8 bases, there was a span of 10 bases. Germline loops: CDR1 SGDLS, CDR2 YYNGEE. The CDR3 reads CASSVEGYGTQYF. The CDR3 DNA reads TGTGCCAGCAGCGTAGAGGGGTACGGTACGCAGTATTTT.